This paragraph covers one T cell receptor beta chain sequence. This sample was included in a study of blood T cell repertoires in COVID-19. Study context: The origin of the acute and convalescent COVID-19 samples was the United States, Italy and Spain. PBMCs, B-cell-depleted T cells, or T cells provided the cDNA or gDNA that made up the material.

As originally analysed: Amplification of reference gene primers was used by the study to estimate nucleated cell counts. Sequencing was performed with immunoSEQ multiplex PCR; in TCRdb, only in-frame clones are kept and a portion is missing. The V and J calls and the clone size are those of that table, but D and trimming were determined from the DNA. Of more than 200,000 clones listed, 65% to 90% were seen once; the top ten hold approximately 2%. CDR3 length equals 13 residues. V lost 0 bases, J lost 4 bases, and 5 bases lay in between. Germline V CDR1 and CDR2: SGDLS, YYNGEE. The sequence was obtained from a man younger than 45 with active or convalescent COVID-19. The chain uses TRBV9 and TRBJ1-5; D is unclear. The sample comprised peripheral blood. This CDR3 is CASSVVPNQPQHF. The CDR3 DNA is TGTGCCAGCAGCGTAGTTCCAAATCAGCCCCAGCATTTT.